This T cell receptor beta chain was recorded in a study of regulatory T cells in long-lasting Graves disease. The study, taken as a whole, reports: Favoring TRBV28, TRBJ1-2 and TRBJ2-5 was a feature seen in persistent disease. Newly diagnosed Graves' patients exceeded persistent ones in TCR diversity. Among persistent patients, a larger number of public clonotypes were shared (approximately 3,000) than among newly diagnosed patients (roughly 910).

Time point of the sample: persistent/refractory GD, antithyroid drugs over 5 years with positive TRAb. PBMC RNA served as the TCR library source. Arm-PCR of CDR3 regions and iRepertoire HTBI primers were used to build TCR beta libraries. Each CDR3 protein gets one entry after TCRdb re-called the multiplex PCR reads with MiXCR. The top ten clones hold 56% of a sample with about 310,000 distinct CDR3 sequences, 22% of them seen once. To note about this clonotype: Its antigen is not known.

Trimming cost V 4 bases and J 8 bases, with 21 bases left between them. The CDR3 is 16 amino acids. Germline V CDR1 and CDR2: SGHDN, FVKESK. The sequence was collected from a female donor with Graves disease. This specimen was peripheral blood mononuclear cells (PBMCs), taken when the disease was refractory, from a patient treated with antithyroid drugs. The gene calls are TRBV14 and TRBJ2-1, with D perhaps matching TRBD2 (6 bases). CDR3 sequence: CASSPPGLHPHHEQFF. CDR3 sequence (DNA): TGTGCCAGCAGCCCCCCAGGACTACATCCGCACCATGAGCAGTTCTTC.